This entry describes one TCR beta chain. This sample was taken from a study of blood T cell repertoires in COVID-19. The CDR3 runs 15 residues. J was trimmed by 6 bases and V by 4 bases; bases with no gene match: 6. Germline V gene sequence: CDR1 SNHLY, CDR2 FYNNEI. Some clones are missing from TCRdb's copy, which holds only in-frame ones; the method was immunoSEQ multiplex PCR. The data hold roughly 300,000 clones, with 86% observed a single time. Sequenced sample: peripheral blood. This chain connects TRBV2 to TRBJ1-2; 12 bases are a match to TRBD1. This receptor was taken from a woman aged 30 to 39 with COVID-19, enrolled during active disease. CDR3 nucleotides: TGTGCCAGCAGTGCGACGAGGGACAGGGGGCATGGCTACACCTTC. It yields the protein CASSATRDRGHGYTF.